This entry lists 9 T cell receptor beta chains sequenced from one sample in a study of human T cells and chemical hapten exposure. Time point denoted: patch test 2, 6 weeks after DPC sensitization. Described treatment: therapeutic diphenylcyclopropenone sensitization with weekly scalp DPC. TCRdb fed the RACE reads into MiXCR, producing one record per CDR3 protein. The profile shows just over 40,000 distinct CDR3 sequences, around 3% of them singletons. The material sequenced was whole blood, taken in connection with sensitization to the hapten diphenylcyclopropenone (DPC). The receptors come from a man aged 40-49 years with alopecia areata. Some clones in this sample may be carry-over from other donors' samples.

The chain joins TRBV6-1 to TRBJ1-1; D gene unclear. V lost 7 bases, J lost 6 bases, and 15 bases lay in between. The CDR3 loop spans 13 amino acids. Germline V gene lookup returns CDR1 MNHNS and CDR2 SASEGT. The DNA for the CDR3 is TGTGCCAGCACGGGAAGACCAGGCTCTGAAGCTTTCTTT. Its translation is CASTGRPGSEAFF.

There are many counts of this clonotype. The chain carries TRBV7-9 and TRBJ2-1; no clear D gene. This CDR3 comprises 11 residues. CDR1 is SEHNR and CDR2 is FQNEAQ in the germline V gene (reference sequence). The V end was cut by 1 base, the J end by 5 bases, with 0 bases between. This chain's CDR3 is CASSLDNEQFF. CDR3 DNA sequence: TGTGCCAGCAGCTTAGACAATGAGCAGTTCTTC.

This clonotype has a count of ten or more. This chain links TRBV29-1 with TRBJ2-5, with D possibly matching TRBD1 (7 bases). The V end lost 6 bases, the J end lost 4 bases, and 15 bases lay between the germline ends. The germline V gene has CDR1 SQVTM and CDR2 ANQGSEA. There are 13 residues in the CDR3. This CDR3 is CSVAGGRLETQYF. The CDR3 coding sequence is TGCAGCGTCGCAGGGGGGCGATTAGAGACCCAGTACTTC.

The sample holds many counts of this clonotype. V gene TRBV28 combines with J gene TRBJ1-5, with a tentative D call TRBD1 (6 bases). V lost 3 bases and J lost 0, with 9 bases in between. The germline V gene has CDR1 MDHEN and CDR2 SYDVKM. The CDR3 sequence is 15 residues long. The CDR3 region has the DNA TGTGCCAGCAGTTTCGGGGACAATAGCAATCAGCCCCAGCATTTT. This gives the protein CASSFGDNSNQPQHF. Based on the CDR3 plus reference TRBV28 and TRBJ1-5, the full variable domain is DVKVTQSSRYLVKRTGEKVFLECVQDMDHENMFWYRQDPGLGLRLIYFSYDVKMKEKGDIPEGYSVSREKKERFSLILESASTNQTSMYLCASSFGDNSNQPQHFGDGTRLSIL.

This clonotype was observed many times. V gene TRBV20-1 combines with J gene TRBJ1-2; D call uncertain. With 0 bases removed from V and 4 bases from J, the gap between germline ends came to 9 bases. CDR3 size: 13 residues. CDR1 and CDR2 (germline): DFQATT, SNEGSKA (reference sequence). The CDR3 here is CSARDPGLYGYTF. Written as DNA, the CDR3 is TGCAGTGCTAGAGATCCGGGCCTCTATGGCTACACCTTC.

This clonotype was counted at least ten times. J is TRBJ1-5 and V is TRBV15; the D is unclear. The V end lost 8 bases, the J end lost 10 bases, and 15 bases lay between the germline ends. CDR1 and CDR2 (germline): LNHNV, YYDKDF (reference sequence). The CDR3 sequence is 12 residues long. The CDR3 DNA reads as TGTGCCACCCATTTCACTTCGACTCCCCAGCATTTT. It specifies CATHFTSTPQHF.

This clonotype has at least ten counts. The chain links TRBV12-3 or TRBV12-4 to TRBJ2-5, with 7 positions matching TRBD2. After removal of 6 bases from V and 5 bases from J, the junction contained 18 bases not matched to a gene. The CDR3 spans 17 residues. Here the CDR3 reads CASSPRFGGGPMETQYF. The CDR3, as DNA: TGTGCCAGCAGCCCCCGGTTTGGGGGAGGGCCAATGGAGACCCAGTACTTC.

This clonotype has a count of ten or more. This chain joins TRBV12-3 or TRBV12-4 and TRBJ1-1, with a possible D match to TRBD1 (6 bases). CDR3 size: 15 residues. Trimming shortened V by 5 bases and J by 3 bases, and 16 bases separated the two germline ends. CDR3 region: CASSPQTGEDTEAFF. For the CDR3, the DNA is TGTGCCAGCAGTCCCCAGACAGGTGAGGACACTGAAGCTTTCTTT.

This clonotype was detected ten times or more. V and J are TRBV6-4 and TRBJ2-5; D is uncertain. The CDR3 sequence is 13 residues long. CDR1 is MRHNA, CDR2 SNTAGT, per germline. With 4 bases removed from V and 5 bases from J, the gap between germline ends came to 11 bases. The CDR3 reads CASSANFGETQYF. The CDR3 DNA follows: TGTGCCAGCAGTGCCAATTTTGGGGAGACCCAGTACTTC.